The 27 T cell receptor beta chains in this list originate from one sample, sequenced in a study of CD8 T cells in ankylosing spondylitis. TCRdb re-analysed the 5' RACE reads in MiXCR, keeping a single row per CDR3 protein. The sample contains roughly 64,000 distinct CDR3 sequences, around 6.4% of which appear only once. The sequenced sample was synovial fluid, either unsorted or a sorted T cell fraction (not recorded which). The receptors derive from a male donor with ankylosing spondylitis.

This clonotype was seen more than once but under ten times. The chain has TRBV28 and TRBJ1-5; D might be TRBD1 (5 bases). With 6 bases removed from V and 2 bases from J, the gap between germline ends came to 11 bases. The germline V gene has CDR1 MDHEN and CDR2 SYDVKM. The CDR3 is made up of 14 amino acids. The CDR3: CASSPQTGNQPQHF. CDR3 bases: TGTGCCAGCAGCCCTCAGACAGGCAATCAGCCCCAGCATTTT.

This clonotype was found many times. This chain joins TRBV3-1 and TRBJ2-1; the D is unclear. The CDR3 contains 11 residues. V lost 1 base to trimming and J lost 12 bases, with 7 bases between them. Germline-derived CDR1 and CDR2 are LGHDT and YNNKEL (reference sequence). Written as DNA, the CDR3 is TGTGCCAGCAGCCAAGGGGTTTGGCAGTTCTTC. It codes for CASSQGVWQFF.

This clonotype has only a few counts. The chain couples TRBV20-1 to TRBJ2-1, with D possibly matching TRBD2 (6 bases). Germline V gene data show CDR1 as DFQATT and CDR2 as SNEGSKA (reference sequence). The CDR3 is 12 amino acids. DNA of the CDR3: TGCAGCCCTAGCGAACCACCCAATGAGCAGTTCTTC. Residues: CSPSEPPNEQFF.

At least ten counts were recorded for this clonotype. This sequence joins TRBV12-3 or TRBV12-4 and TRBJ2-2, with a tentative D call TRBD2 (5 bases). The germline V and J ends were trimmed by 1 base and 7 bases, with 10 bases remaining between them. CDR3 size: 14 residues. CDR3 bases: TGTGCCAGCAGTTTAGGACGGCGGGTCGGGGAGCTGTTTTTT. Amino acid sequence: CASSLGRRVGELFF.

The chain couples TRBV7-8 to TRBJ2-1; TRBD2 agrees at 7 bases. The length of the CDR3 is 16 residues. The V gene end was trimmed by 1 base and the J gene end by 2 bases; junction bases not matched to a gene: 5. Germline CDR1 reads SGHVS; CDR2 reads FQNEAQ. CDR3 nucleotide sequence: TGTGCCAGCAGCTTAGATCTAGCGGAACCCTACAATGAGCAGTTCTTC. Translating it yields CASSLDLAEPYNEQFF. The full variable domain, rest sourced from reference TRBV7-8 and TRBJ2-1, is GAGVSQSPRYKVAKRGQDVALRCDPISGHVSLFWYQQALGQGPEFLTYFQNEAQLDKSGLPSDRFFAERPEGSVSTLKIQRTQQEDSAVYLCASSLDLAEPYNEQFFGPGTRLTVL.

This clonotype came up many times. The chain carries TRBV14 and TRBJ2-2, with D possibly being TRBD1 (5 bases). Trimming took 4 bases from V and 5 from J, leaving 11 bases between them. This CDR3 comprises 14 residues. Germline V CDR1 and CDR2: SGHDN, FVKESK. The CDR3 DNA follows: TGTGCCAGCAGCCGGGGCCTTAAAACCGGGGAGCTGTTTTTT. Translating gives CASSRGLKTGELFF.

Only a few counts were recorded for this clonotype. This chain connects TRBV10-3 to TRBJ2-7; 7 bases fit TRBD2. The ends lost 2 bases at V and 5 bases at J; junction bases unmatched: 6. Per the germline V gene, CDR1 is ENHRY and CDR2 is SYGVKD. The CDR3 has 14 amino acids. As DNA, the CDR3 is TGTGCCATCAGTGAGAGGCGGGAGTTCCACGAGCAGTACTTC. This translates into CAISERREFHEQYF.

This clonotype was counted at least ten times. The chain's CDR3 is CASSLAQLAASSYNEQFF. The CDR3 DNA sequence: TGCGCCAGCAGCTTGGCCCAACTAGCGGCGAGCTCCTACAATGAGCAGTTCTTC. This chain connects TRBV5-1 to TRBJ2-1; 8 bases agree with TRBD2. Germline loops: CDR1 SGHRS, CDR2 YFSETQ. The length of the CDR3 is 18 residues. The junction had 8 bases not matched to a gene; V was cut back by 0 bases and J by 0 bases. Drawing the rest from reference TRBV5-1 and TRBJ2-1, the complete variable domain is KAGVTQTPRYLIKTRGQQVTLSCSPISGHRSVSWYQQTPGQGLQFLFEYFSETQRNKGNFPGRFSGRQFSNSRSEMNVSTLELGDSALYLCASSLAQLAASSYNEQFFGPGTRLTVL.

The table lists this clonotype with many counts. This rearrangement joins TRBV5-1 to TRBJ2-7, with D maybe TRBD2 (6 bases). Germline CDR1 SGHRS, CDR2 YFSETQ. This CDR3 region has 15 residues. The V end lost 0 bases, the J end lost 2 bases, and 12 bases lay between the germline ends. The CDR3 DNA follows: TGCGCCAGCAGCTTGGATATTAGCGGAACCTACGAGCAGTACTTC. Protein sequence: CASSLDISGTYEQYF.

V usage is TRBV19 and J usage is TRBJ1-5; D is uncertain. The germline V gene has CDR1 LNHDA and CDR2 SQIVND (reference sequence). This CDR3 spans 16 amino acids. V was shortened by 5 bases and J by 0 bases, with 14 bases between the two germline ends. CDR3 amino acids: CASSPLMDYSNQPQHF. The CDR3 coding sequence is TGTGCCAGTAGTCCGCTCATGGATTATAGCAATCAGCCCCAGCATTTT.

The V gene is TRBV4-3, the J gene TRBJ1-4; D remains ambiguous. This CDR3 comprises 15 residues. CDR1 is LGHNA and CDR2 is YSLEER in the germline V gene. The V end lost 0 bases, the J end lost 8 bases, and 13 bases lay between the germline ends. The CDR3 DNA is TGCGCCAGCAGCCAAGATTGGAGGCCTGGGGAAAAACTGTTTTTT. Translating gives CASSQDWRPGEKLFF.

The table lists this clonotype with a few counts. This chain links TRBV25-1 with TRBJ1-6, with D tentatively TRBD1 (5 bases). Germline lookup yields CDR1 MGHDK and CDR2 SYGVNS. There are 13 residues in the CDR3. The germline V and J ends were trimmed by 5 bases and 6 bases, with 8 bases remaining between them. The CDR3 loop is CASSNGGNSPLHF. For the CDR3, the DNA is TGTGCCAGCAGTAATGGGGGTAATTCACCCCTCCACTTT.

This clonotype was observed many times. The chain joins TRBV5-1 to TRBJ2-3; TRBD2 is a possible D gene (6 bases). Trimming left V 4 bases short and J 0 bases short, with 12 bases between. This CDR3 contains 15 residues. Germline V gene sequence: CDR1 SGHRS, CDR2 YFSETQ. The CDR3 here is CASSLPGESTDTQYF. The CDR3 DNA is TGCGCCAGCAGCCTACCGGGGGAGAGCACAGATACGCAGTATTTT. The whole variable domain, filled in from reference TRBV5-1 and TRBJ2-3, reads KAGVTQTPRYLIKTRGQQVTLSCSPISGHRSVSWYQQTPGQGLQFLFEYFSETQRNKGNFPGRFSGRQFSNSRSEMNVSTLELGDSALYLCASSLPGESTDTQYFGPGTRLTVL.

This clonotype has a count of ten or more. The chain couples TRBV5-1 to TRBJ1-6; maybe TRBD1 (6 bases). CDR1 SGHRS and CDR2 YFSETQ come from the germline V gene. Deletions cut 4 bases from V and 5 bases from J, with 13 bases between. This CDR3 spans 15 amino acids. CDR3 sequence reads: CASSHRDTDNSPLHF. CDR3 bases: TGCGCCAGCAGCCACCGGGACACGGATAATTCACCCCTCCACTTT.

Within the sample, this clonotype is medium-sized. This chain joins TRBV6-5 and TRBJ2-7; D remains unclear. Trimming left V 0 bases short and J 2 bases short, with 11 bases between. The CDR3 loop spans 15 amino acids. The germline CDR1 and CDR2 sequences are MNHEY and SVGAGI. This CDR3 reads CASSYSIPTPYEQYF. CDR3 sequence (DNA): TGTGCCAGCAGTTACTCGATTCCGACACCCTACGAGCAGTACTTC.

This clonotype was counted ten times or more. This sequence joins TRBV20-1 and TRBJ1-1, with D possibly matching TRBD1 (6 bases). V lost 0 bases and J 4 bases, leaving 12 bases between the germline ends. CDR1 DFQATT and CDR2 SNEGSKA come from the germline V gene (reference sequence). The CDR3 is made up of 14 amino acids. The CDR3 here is CSARDQGRFTEAFF. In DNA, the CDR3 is TGCAGTGCTAGAGATCAGGGGCGGTTCACTGAAGCTTTCTTT.

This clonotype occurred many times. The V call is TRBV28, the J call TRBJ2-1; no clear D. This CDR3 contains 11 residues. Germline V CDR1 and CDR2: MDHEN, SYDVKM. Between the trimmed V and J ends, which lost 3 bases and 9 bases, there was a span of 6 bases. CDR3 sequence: CASSFQFEQFF. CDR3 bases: TGTGCCAGCAGTTTCCAGTTTGAGCAGTTCTTC.

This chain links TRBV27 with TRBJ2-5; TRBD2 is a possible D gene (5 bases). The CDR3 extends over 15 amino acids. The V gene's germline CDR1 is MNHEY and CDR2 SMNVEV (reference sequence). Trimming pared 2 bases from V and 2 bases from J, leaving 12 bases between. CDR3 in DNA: TGTGCCAGCAGTTTAAAGCGGACCCGACAAGAGACCCAGTACTTC. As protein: CASSLKRTRQETQYF.

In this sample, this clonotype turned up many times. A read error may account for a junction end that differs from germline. CDR3 DNA sequence: TGCAGTGCTAGAGACCTGTGGGGGAATCGGCCCCAGCATTTT. This sequence encodes CSARDLWGNRPQHF. The chain joins TRBV20-1 to TRBJ1-5; weak D call: TRBD1 (5 bases). CDR1 and CDR2 (germline): DFQATT, SNEGSKA (reference sequence). This CDR3 has 14 amino acids.

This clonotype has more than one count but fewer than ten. The CDR3 nucleotides are TGCAGCGTTGGATCCGACCCTAACTATGGCTACACCTTC. Amino acids: CSVGSDPNYGYTF. The chain employs TRBV29-1 and TRBJ1-2; D ambiguous. Between the trimmed V and J ends, which lost 4 bases and 0 bases, there was a span of 9 bases. This CDR3 contains 13 residues. Germline V gene lookup returns CDR1 SQVTM and CDR2 ANQGSEA.

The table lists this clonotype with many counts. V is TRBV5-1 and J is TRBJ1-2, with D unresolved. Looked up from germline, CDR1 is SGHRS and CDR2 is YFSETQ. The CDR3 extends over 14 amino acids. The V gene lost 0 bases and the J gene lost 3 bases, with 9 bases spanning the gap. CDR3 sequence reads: CASSLALGDYGYTF. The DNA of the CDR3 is TGCGCCAGCAGCTTGGCCTTGGGAGACTATGGCTACACCTTC.

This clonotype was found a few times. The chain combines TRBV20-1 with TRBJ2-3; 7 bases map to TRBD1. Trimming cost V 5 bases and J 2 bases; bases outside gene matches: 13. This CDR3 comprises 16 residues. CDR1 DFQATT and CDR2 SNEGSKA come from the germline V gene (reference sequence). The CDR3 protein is CSALGLRTGATDTQYF. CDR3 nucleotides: TGCAGTGCTCTGGGGTTACGGACAGGAGCCACAGATACGCAGTATTTT.

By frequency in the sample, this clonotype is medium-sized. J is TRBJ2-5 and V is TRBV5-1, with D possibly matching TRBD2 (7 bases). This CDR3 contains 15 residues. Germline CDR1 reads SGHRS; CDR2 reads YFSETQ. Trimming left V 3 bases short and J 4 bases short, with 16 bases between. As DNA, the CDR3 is TGCGCCAGCAGCTGGGCTCGGGGGGCTGGAGAGACCCAGTACTTC. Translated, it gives CASSWARGAGETQYF. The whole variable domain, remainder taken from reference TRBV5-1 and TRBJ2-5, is KAGVTQTPRYLIKTRGQQVTLSCSPISGHRSVSWYQQTPGQGLQFLFEYFSETQRNKGNFPGRFSGRQFSNSRSEMNVSTLELGDSALYLCASSWARGAGETQYFGPGTRLLVL.

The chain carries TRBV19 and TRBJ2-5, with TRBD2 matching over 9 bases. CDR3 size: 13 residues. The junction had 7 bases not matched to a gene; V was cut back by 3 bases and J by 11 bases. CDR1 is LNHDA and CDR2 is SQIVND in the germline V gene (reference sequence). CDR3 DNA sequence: TGTGCCAGTAGTATTGGGGCTAGCGGGACGCAGTACTTC. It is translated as CASSIGASGTQYF.

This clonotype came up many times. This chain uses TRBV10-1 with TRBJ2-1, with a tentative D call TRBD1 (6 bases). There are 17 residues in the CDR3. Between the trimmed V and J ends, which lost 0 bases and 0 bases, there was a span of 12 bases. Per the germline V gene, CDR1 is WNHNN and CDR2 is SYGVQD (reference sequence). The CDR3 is CASSESRQESSYNEQFF. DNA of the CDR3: TGCGCCAGCAGTGAGTCCCGACAGGAGAGCTCCTACAATGAGCAGTTCTTC.

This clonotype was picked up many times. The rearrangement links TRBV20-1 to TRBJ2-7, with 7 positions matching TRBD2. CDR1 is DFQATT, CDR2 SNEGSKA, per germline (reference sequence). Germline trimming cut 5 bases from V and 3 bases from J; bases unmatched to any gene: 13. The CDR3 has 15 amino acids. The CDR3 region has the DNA TGCAGTGCTCCGCCGTTTGGGGGAGGGATCTACGAGCAGTACTTC. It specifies CSAPPFGGGIYEQYF.

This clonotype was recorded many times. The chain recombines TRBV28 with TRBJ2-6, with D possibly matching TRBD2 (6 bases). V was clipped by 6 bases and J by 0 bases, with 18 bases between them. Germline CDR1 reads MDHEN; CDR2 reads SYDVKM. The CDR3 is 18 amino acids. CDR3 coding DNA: TGTGCCAGCAGACCAACAGGCGGGGCTTTCTCTGGGGCCAACGTCCTGACTTTC. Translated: CASRPTGGAFSGANVLTF.